These T cell receptor beta chains were read from a single sample in a study of PD-L1 blockade in urothelial cancer. Sequencing used immunoSEQ multiplex PCR; TCRdb keeps in-frame clones, though not all of them. The sample has approximately 38,000 clones; around 82% are singletons. This specimen consisted of PBMCs, obtained around atezolizumab (anti-PD-L1) treatment. The receptors come from a man in his 60s with urothelial cancer. The CDR3 runs from the conserved cysteine through the conserved F or W. D genes are given only for firm matches. Some rows have no size entry. The others give once, few or many, or a class for an expanded clone.

.	TRBV20-1	TRBJ1-1	.	CSAQWGGIAFF	TGCAGTGCTCAGTGGGGGGGGATTGCTTTCTTT
.	TRBV7-2	TRBJ2-2	TRBD1	CASSLRGPNTGELFF	TGTGCCAGCAGCTTAAGGGGGCCCAACACCGGGGAGCTGTTTTTT
.	TRBV19	TRBJ2-7	TRBD1	CASSPKTGTGIYEQYF	TGTGCCAGCTCACCGAAAACCGGGACAGGGATCTACGAGCAGTACTTC
.	TRBV12-5	TRBJ1-1	TRBD1	CASGLGTGAVNTEAFF	TGTGCTAGTGGTTTGGGGACAGGGGCTGTGAACACTGAAGCTTTCTTT
once	TRBV5-6	TRBJ2-1	.	CASSFPQGPYNEQFF	TGTGCCAGCAGCTTCCCGCAGGGTCCCTACAATGAGCAGTTCTTC
once	TRBV27	TRBJ1-1	.	CASSFSSSSPFF	TGTGCCAGCAGTTTCTCTTCTAGTTCGCCTTTCTTT
.	TRBV5-6	TRBJ2-5	.	CASSNREAQPQYF	TGTGCCAGCAGCAACCGGGAAGCCCAGCCCCAGTACTTC
.	TRBV29-1	TRBJ2-1	.	CSVGGGVAYNEQFF	TGCAGCGTTGGGGGAGGCGTAGCTTACAATGAGCAGTTCTTC
.	TRBV14	TRBJ1-2	.	CASSQDGWGPTYGYTF	TGTGCCAGCAGCCAAGATGGATGGGGGCCGACTTATGGCTACACCTTC
.	TRBV29-1	TRBJ2-1	.	CSVGRGSSYNEQFF	TGCAGCGTTGGGCGGGGTTCGTCCTACAATGAGCAGTTCTTC
.	TRBV5-6	TRBJ2-7	.	CASSFAGEQYF	TGTGCCAGCAGCTTTGCGGGGGAGCAGTACTTC
.	TRBV5-6	TRBJ2-2	TRBD2	CASGTAAGGIANTGELFF	TGTGCCAGCGGTACGGCGGCGGGGGGTATCGCGAACACCGGGGAGCTGTTTTTT
.	TRBV7-8	TRBJ1-5	.	CASSPAGLRNQPQHF	TGTGCCAGCAGCCCAGCGGGATTGAGGAATCAGCCCCAGCATTTT
.	TRBV21-1	TRBJ2-3	.	CASSKAQREETTDTQYF	TGTGCCAGCAGCAAAGCACAGCGGGAGGAAACCACAGATACGCAGTATTTT
.	TRBV4-2	TRBJ2-3	TRBD2	CASSIGTSGGAHTQYF	TGTGCCAGCAGCATCGGGACTAGCGGAGGGGCCCATACGCAGTATTTT
few	TRBV15	TRBJ1-1	.	CATSRDMSEAFF	TGTGCCACCAGCAGAGATATGAGCGAAGCTTTCTTT
.	TRBV4-1	TRBJ2-1	TRBD2	CASSPLTGGAGGPSNEQFF	TGCGCCAGCAGCCCCCTCACCGGCGGGGCGGGAGGGCCAAGCAATGAGCAGTTCTTC
.	TRBV5-6	TRBJ2-1	TRBD2	CAGGLAGHNEQFF	TGTGCTGGTGGGCTAGCGGGTCACAATGAGCAGTTCTTC
.	TRBV4-3	TRBJ2-2	TRBD2	CASSHDRGLAERGELFF	TGCGCCAGCAGCCACGATCGGGGACTAGCGGAAAGGGGGGAGCTGTTTTTT
.	TRBV6-4	TRBJ1-1	.	CASRDLGGRTEAFF	TGTGCCAGCAGGGACTTGGGGGGAAGGACTGAAGCTTTCTTT
.	TRBV6-6	TRBJ2-2	TRBD2	CASRKRTSGGVGELFF	TGTGCCAGCAGAAAACGGACTAGCGGGGGTGTGGGGGAGCTGTTTTTT